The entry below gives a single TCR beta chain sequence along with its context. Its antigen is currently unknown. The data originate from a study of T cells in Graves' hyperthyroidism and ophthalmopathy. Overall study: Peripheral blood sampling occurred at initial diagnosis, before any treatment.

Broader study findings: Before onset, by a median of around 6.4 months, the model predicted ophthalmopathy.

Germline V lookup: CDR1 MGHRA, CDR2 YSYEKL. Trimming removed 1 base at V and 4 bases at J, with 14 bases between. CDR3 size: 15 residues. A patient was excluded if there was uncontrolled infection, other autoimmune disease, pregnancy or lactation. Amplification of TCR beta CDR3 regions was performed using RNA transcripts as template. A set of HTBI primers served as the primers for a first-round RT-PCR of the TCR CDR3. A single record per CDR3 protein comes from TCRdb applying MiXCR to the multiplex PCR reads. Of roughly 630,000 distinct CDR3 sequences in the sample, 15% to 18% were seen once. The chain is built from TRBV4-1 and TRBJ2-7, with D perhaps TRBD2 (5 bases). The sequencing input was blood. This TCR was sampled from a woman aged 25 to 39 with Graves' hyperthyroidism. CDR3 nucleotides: TGCGCCAGCAGCCAAGCCGCGGGCAGGAGGTACGAGCAGTACTTC. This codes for CASSQAAGRRYEQYF.